The next 2 T cell receptor beta chains were all read from a single sample in a study of T cells in Graves' hyperthyroidism and ophthalmopathy. There were TCR beta CDR3 regions amplified from RNA transcripts. Using the HTBI primer set, a first-round RT-PCR was run on the TCR CDR3. TCRdb passed the multiplex PCR reads through MiXCR, listing each CDR3 protein once. This table has some 510,000 distinct CDR3 sequences, less than 25% appearing once. The material sequenced was blood. The receptor set was obtained from a young man with Graves' hyperthyroidism.

This clonotype was observed at least ten times. The V and J genes are TRBV6-2 or TRBV6-3 and TRBJ1-5; D is perhaps TRBD1 (5 bases). Deletions cut 7 bases from V and 0 bases from J, with 13 bases between. This CDR3 comprises 15 residues. The germline gives CDR1 MNHEY, CDR2 SVGEGT. The CDR3 DNA reads TGTGCCAGCACCCACGGGGGACTTAGCAATCAGCCCCAGCATTTT. It translates to CASTHGGLSNQPQHF.

There are many counts of this clonotype. Written as DNA, the CDR3 is TGTGCCAGCAGTTTTGAGGGGGTGTCCTACGAGCAGTACTTC. Translated, it gives CASSFEGVSYEQYF. This rearrangement joins TRBV28 to TRBJ2-7; D is perhaps TRBD1 (6 bases). Germline lookup yields CDR1 MDHEN and CDR2 SYDVKM. This CDR3 has 14 amino acids. Between the trimmed V and J ends, which lost 3 bases and 1 base, there was a span of 10 bases.